The 28 T cell receptor beta chains in this list originate from one sample, sequenced in a study of blood T cell repertoires in COVID-19. The table came from immunoSEQ multiplex PCR; TCRdb's copy has only in-frame clones and leaves some out. The sample lists about 52,000 clones, about 85% occurring once. Sequencing used peripheral blood. The source of these receptors is a human donor in a cohort sampled during active COVID-19.

Here the CDR3 DNA reads TGTGCCAGCAGCCACCACCTCGGAGCAGGGGAAATCACTGAAGCTTTCTTT. This codes for CASSHHLGAGEITEAFF. V and J are TRBV4-2 and TRBJ1-1; maybe TRBD1 (6 bases). Deletions cut 3 bases from V and 4 bases from J, with 21 bases between. In germline, CDR1 is LGHNA, CDR2 YNFKEQ. The CDR3 sequence is 17 residues long.

The J gene is TRBJ1-2, the V gene TRBV7-9, with 8 bases lining up with TRBD1. The CDR3 totals 16 residues. J lost 8 bases, V lost 5 bases, and 16 bases had no gene match. Germline assignment: CDR1 SEHNR and CDR2 FQNEAQ (reference sequence). The CDR3: CASSIEISRTGMGYTF. In nucleotides, the CDR3 is TGTGCCAGCAGCATCGAGATTTCCAGGACAGGGATGGGCTACACCTTC.

The sample holds a few counts of this clone. J is TRBJ1-6 and V is TRBV5-5; TRBD1 agrees at 8 bases. CDR1 is SGHKS and CDR2 is YYEKEE in the germline V gene (reference sequence). This CDR3 spans 19 amino acids. V was clipped by 1 base and J by 7 bases; unmatched bases: 16. The CDR3 DNA reads as TGTGCCAGCAGCTTGAAACTACAGGGGGAGTCCAACTTCAATTCACCCCTCCACTTT. Protein: CASSLKLQGESNFNSPLHF.

CDR3 DNA sequence: TGTGCCAGCAGTCCATGGACTAGCGCCATACCTCACAATGAGCAGTTCTTC. This codes for CASSPWTSAIPHNEQFF. The chain carries TRBV27 and TRBJ2-1, with 9 bases lining up with TRBD2. With 5 bases clipped from V and 5 bases from J, the junction kept 13 bases outside the gene matches. Germline V gives CDR1 MNHEY, CDR2 SMNVEV (reference sequence). The CDR3 is 17 amino acids.

The chain carries TRBV19 and TRBJ2-3; 7 bases map to TRBD1. The CDR3 loop spans 13 amino acids. V shed 11 bases, J shed 2 bases, and the junction held 7 bases outside the gene matches. CDR1 is LNHDA, CDR2 SQIVND, per germline (reference sequence). CDR3 DNA: TGTGCCGCTGTGGGACAGAACACAGATACGCAGTATTTT. Translated, it gives CAAVGQNTDTQYF.

The chain couples TRBV5-6 to TRBJ1-1; D possibly corresponds to TRBD1 (6 bases). Trimming took off 2 bases at V and 2 bases at J, with 10 bases between the two ends. Germline V CDR1 and CDR2: SGHDT, YYEEEE. The CDR3 loop spans 14 amino acids. CDR3 coding DNA: TGTGCCAGCAGCTTAGGACAGATCAACACTGAAGCTTTCTTT. Amino acid sequence: CASSLGQINTEAFF.

In nucleotides, the CDR3 is TGTGCCAGCAGCGTCGGGGGGATCACAGATACGCAGTATTTT. This encodes CASSVGGITDTQYF. The rearrangement links TRBV9 to TRBJ2-3; 7 nucleotides line up with TRBD2. V shed 2 bases and J 2 bases; nucleotides not matched to a gene: 2. Per germline, CDR1 SGDLS and CDR2 YYNGEE. This CDR3 has 14 residues.

This sequence joins TRBV28 and TRBJ2-5; TRBD2 agrees at 7 bases. Trimming took 7 bases from V and 9 from J; bases not matched to a gene: 8. CDR1 is MDHEN, CDR2 SYDVKM, per germline. The CDR3 covers 12 residues. CDR3 region: CASTPPRGAQYF. The CDR3 coding sequence is TGTGCCAGCACCCCTCCCCGGGGGGCCCAGTACTTC.

This sequence joins TRBV19 and TRBJ2-5, with 14 bases identical to TRBD2. The CDR3 consists of 15 residues. The V segment lost 4 bases and the J segment 5 bases; nucleotides outside the gene matches: 3. CDR1 LNHDA and CDR2 SQIVND come from the germline V gene (reference sequence). The CDR3 protein is CASSTGTSGSETQYF. CDR3 bases: TGTGCCAGTAGTACCGGGACTAGCGGGAGTGAGACCCAGTACTTC.

This rearrangement joins TRBV6-6 to TRBJ1-6, with 7 bases aligning to TRBD1. The CDR3 runs 14 residues. Germline loops: CDR1 MNHNY, CDR2 SVGAGI (reference sequence). V shed 6 bases and J 13 bases; nucleotides not matched to a gene: 12. The chain's CDR3 is CASRQDRRIGPLHF. The CDR3 bases are TGTGCCAGCAGACAGGACAGGCGCATAGGGCCCCTCCACTTT.

V is TRBV2 and J is TRBJ2-5; D gene uncertain. V was pared by 4 bases and J by 4 bases, with 13 bases between. This CDR3 contains 14 residues. CDR1 SNHLY and CDR2 FYNNEI come from the germline V gene. The CDR3 loop reads CASSGNGGRETQYF. The CDR3 DNA reads TGTGCCAGCAGTGGGAACGGCGGTAGAGAGACCCAGTACTTC.

This chain uses TRBV3-1 (or the pseudogene TRBV3-2) with TRBJ2-1, with TRBD2 matching over 14 bases. Germline CDR1 is LGHDT and CDR2 is YNNKEL (reference sequence). With 4 bases clipped from V and 7 bases from J, the junction kept 6 bases outside the gene matches. The CDR3 extends over 16 amino acids. Here the CDR3 DNA reads TGTGCCAGCAGCCGTAGGGGGACTAGCGGGAGTAATGAGCAGTTCTTC. Its translation is CASSRRGTSGSNEQFF.

V and J are TRBV3-1 (or the pseudogene TRBV3-2) and TRBJ2-5; D remains ambiguous. There are 15 residues in the CDR3. The germline V gene encodes CDR1 LGHDT and CDR2 YNNKEL (reference sequence). The V and J ends lost 1 base and 2 bases respectively, with 11 bases between them. CDR3 protein: CASSQGVAAQETQYF. The CDR3 coding sequence is TGTGCCAGCAGCCAAGGGGTCGCGGCACAAGAGACCCAGTACTTC.

As regards this clone: At one of its ends the junction is not consistent with the germline gene, which may arise from a read error. J is TRBJ2-7 and V is TRBV15; TRBD2 aligns across 10 bases. The CDR3 loop spans 14 amino acids. Germline V gives CDR1 LNHNV, CDR2 YYDKDF (reference sequence). The CDR3 DNA is TGTGCCACCAGCGGAGAGCGGGAGGGATACGAGCAGTACTTC. Translating it yields CATSGEREGYEQYF. Filled out from reference TRBV15 and TRBJ2-7, the complete variable domain reads DAMVIQNPRYQVTQFGKPVTLSCSQTLNHNVMYWYQQKSSQAPKLLFHYYDKDFNNEADTPDNFQSRRPNTSFCFLDIRSPGLGDTAMYLCATSGEREGYEQYFGPGTRLTVT.

The V gene is TRBV28, the J gene TRBJ1-4; TRBD1 matches at 7 bases. V shed 6 bases and J 8 bases; nucleotides not matched to a gene: 9. Germline V gene data show CDR1 as MDHEN and CDR2 as SYDVKM. The CDR3 has 14 residues. CDR3 residues: CASRLTGRHEKLFF. CDR3 bases: TGTGCCAGCAGATTGACAGGGAGACACGAAAAACTGTTTTTT. The whole variable domain, remainder taken from reference TRBV28 and TRBJ1-4, is DVKVTQSSRYLVKRTGEKVFLECVQDMDHENMFWYRQDPGLGLRLIYFSYDVKMKEKGDIPEGYSVSREKKERFSLILESASTNQTSMYLCASRLTGRHEKLFFGSGTQLSVL.

The chain uses TRBV5-4 and TRBJ2-2, with a possible D match to TRBD2 (6 bases). The CDR3 contains 15 residues. Trimming pared 4 bases from V and 4 bases from J, leaving 14 bases between. Germline values: CDR1 SGHNT, CDR2 YYREEE (reference sequence). In DNA, the CDR3 is TGTGCCAGCAGCCCATCTAGCGACTCCACCGGGGAGCTGTTTTTT. Translating it yields CASSPSSDSTGELFF.

The chain links TRBV6-2 or TRBV6-3 to TRBJ1-2; TRBD1 matches at 7 bases. V lost 2 bases to trimming and J lost 4 bases; unmatched junction nucleotides: 1. The CDR3 is 13 amino acids. Germline V gene data show CDR1 as MNHEY and CDR2 as SVGEGT. The DNA for the CDR3 is TGTGCCAGCAGTTACCCAGGGGGCTATGGCTACACCTTC. Its protein product is CASSYPGGYGYTF.

The J gene is TRBJ2-7, the V gene TRBV3-1 (or the pseudogene TRBV3-2); 7 bases agree with TRBD2. CDR1 is LGHDT, CDR2 YNNKEL, per germline (reference sequence). The CDR3 is 16 amino acids. Germline trimming cut 0 bases from V and 2 bases from J; bases unmatched to any gene: 7. Written as DNA, the CDR3 is TGTGCCAGCAGCCAAGACCCCAGACTAGCCCCCTACGAGCAGTACTTC. Its translation is CASSQDPRLAPYEQYF.

The genes are TRBV28 and TRBJ2-7, with TRBD1 identical over 8 bases. Germline loops: CDR1 MDHEN, CDR2 SYDVKM. This CDR3 spans 16 amino acids. The junction had 12 bases not matched to a gene; V was cut back by 5 bases and J by 3 bases. CDR3 in amino acids: CASSTLLDRVYYEQYF. The CDR3 bases are TGTGCCAGCAGTACCCTCTTGGACAGGGTTTACTACGAGCAGTACTTC.

This chain connects TRBV27 to TRBJ1-1, with D hard to call. CDR3 length: 13 residues. V lost 1 base and J lost 7, with 10 bases in between. Germline lookup yields CDR1 MNHEY and CDR2 SMNVEV (reference sequence). CDR3 amino acids: CASSLYEGDEAFF. In DNA form, the CDR3 reads TGTGCCAGCAGTTTATACGAGGGAGATGAAGCTTTCTTT.

This clone was observed a single time. The chain employs TRBV5-1 and TRBJ1-1, with no clear D. The CDR3 has 14 residues. With 4 bases removed from V and 1 base from J, the gap between germline ends came to 11 bases. Germline values: CDR1 SGHRS, CDR2 YFSETQ. The CDR3 DNA reads TGCGCCAGCAGCCGTCAAGACAAGAACACTGAAGCTTTCTTT. This codes for CASSRQDKNTEAFF.

The chain is built from TRBV29-1 and TRBJ2-3; TRBD1 is a possible D gene (5 bases). Germline V gives CDR1 SQVTM, CDR2 ANQGSEA. Trimming cost V 2 bases and J 8 bases, with 14 bases left between them. The length of the CDR3 is 13 residues. The CDR3 DNA follows: TGCAGCGTTGAACGGCAGGGATTCCGTACGCAGTATTTT. Translating it yields CSVERQGFRTQYF.

This clone was picked up a small number of times. The rearrangement uses TRBV3-1 (or the pseudogene TRBV3-2) and TRBJ1-5; D is uncertain. V dropped 0 bases and J dropped 9 bases, with 9 bases sitting between them. This CDR3 contains 13 residues. Germline lookup yields CDR1 LGHDT and CDR2 YNNKEL (reference sequence). The CDR3 protein is CASSQDRHGPQHF. The CDR3 nucleotides are TGTGCCAGCAGCCAAGATCGACACGGGCCCCAGCATTTT.

The V and J genes are TRBV11-2 and TRBJ2-7; no reliable D call. V lost 1 base, J lost 1 base, and 8 bases lay in between. Germline V gene data show CDR1 as SGHAT and CDR2 as FQNNGV. There are 14 residues in the CDR3. The CDR3 sequence: CASSLAVYSYEQYF. The DNA of the CDR3 is TGTGCCAGCAGCTTAGCCGTCTATTCCTACGAGCAGTACTTC.

The chain has TRBV28 and TRBJ1-1; no clear D gene. The CDR3 covers 13 residues. From germline, CDR1 is MDHEN and CDR2 SYDVKM. The V end was cut by 6 bases, the J end by 1 base, with 9 bases between. For the CDR3, the DNA is TGTGCCAGCAGCTCGGGAAGGAACACTGAAGCTTTCTTT. It specifies CASSSGRNTEAFF.

This clone appeared a single time. The chain recombines TRBV19 with TRBJ1-5, with D maybe TRBD1 (5 bases). The CDR3 totals 14 residues. The V and J ends lost 7 bases and 2 bases respectively, with 12 bases between them. The germline CDR1 and CDR2 sequences are LNHDA and SQIVND (reference sequence). The CDR3 DNA reads as TGTGCCAGTACCTTCCAGGGCGGCAATCAGCCCCAGCATTTT. Amino acids: CASTFQGGNQPQHF.

This chain joins TRBV12-3 or TRBV12-4 and TRBJ1-1; maybe TRBD1 (5 bases). CDR3 length equals 13 residues. With 6 bases removed from V and 4 bases from J, the gap between germline ends came to 12 bases. The CDR3 DNA reads TGTGCCAGCAGCCTACAGGTTAGCACTGAAGCTTTCTTT. Translating gives CASSLQVSTEAFF.

The chain combines TRBV4-1 with TRBJ1-3, with 7 bases fitting TRBD1. Germline CDR1 is MGHRA and CDR2 is YSYEKL. The V gene end was trimmed by 6 bases and the J gene end by 3 bases; junction bases not matched to a gene: 8. There are 15 residues in the CDR3. CDR3 in DNA: TGCGCCAGCAGGACCCAACAGGGGCGTGGAAACACCATATATTTT. Its translation is CASRTQQGRGNTIYF.